Shown below are 25 T cell receptor beta chains from a single sample sequenced in a study of blood T cell repertoires in COVID-19. Clones were read by immunoSEQ multiplex PCR, and TCRdb kept only the in-frame ones, dropping some. Of around 67,000 clones in the sample, approximately 82% were seen once. The specimen was peripheral blood. The receptor source for this set is a middle-aged man with active COVID-19.

V is TRBV28 and J is TRBJ2-2; tentatively, D is TRBD2 (5 bases). The CDR3 sequence is 16 residues long. Germline V gives CDR1 MDHEN, CDR2 SYDVKM. Trimming removed 4 bases from V and 5 bases from J, with 17 bases in between. The DNA for the CDR3 is TGTGCCAGCAGTTCCCCGGTCCGCAGGAGGACCGGGGAGCTGTTTTTT. Protein product: CASSSPVRRRTGELFF. Variable domain in full (rest from reference TRBV28 and TRBJ2-2): DVKVTQSSRYLVKRTGEKVFLECVQDMDHENMFWYRQDPGLGLRLIYFSYDVKMKEKGDIPEGYSVSREKKERFSLILESASTNQTSMYLCASSSPVRRRTGELFFGEGSRLTVL.

This chain joins TRBV18 and TRBJ2-7, with 7 bases aligning to TRBD1. CDR3 length equals 14 residues. In germline, CDR1 is KGHSH, CDR2 LQKENI. J gave up 2 bases and V 8 bases, and 9 bases lay outside the gene matches. The CDR3 DNA follows: TGTGCCAGCCGCAAACAGGGGAGTACCTACGAGCAGTACTTC. As protein: CASRKQGSTYEQYF.

This chain links TRBV18 with TRBJ2-7; TRBD1 aligns across 8 bases. V was pared by 4 bases and J by 1 base, with 3 bases of the junction left unmatched. Germline V gene data show CDR1 as KGHSH and CDR2 as LQKENI. The CDR3 extends over 14 amino acids. In DNA, the CDR3 is TGTGCCAGCTCACTGGACAGGGTGTCCTACGAGCAGTACTTC. Its translation: CASSLDRVSYEQYF.

This clone was seen only once. This sequence joins TRBV3-1 (or the pseudogene TRBV3-2) and TRBJ2-1, with 9 nucleotides matching TRBD2. The CDR3 is 16 residues long. Germline CDR1 is LGHDT and CDR2 is YNNKEL (reference sequence). Unmatched junction bases numbered 5, after V lost 3 bases and J lost 2 bases. Written as DNA, the CDR3 is TGTGCCAGCAGCCAGTCGGGACTAGCCACCTACAATGAGCAGTTCTTC. This codes for CASSQSGLATYNEQFF.

The chain links TRBV20-1 to TRBJ2-4; a possible D gene is TRBD2 (6 bases). CDR1 is DFQATT, CDR2 SNEGSKA, per germline (reference sequence). This CDR3 comprises 14 residues. Trimming removed 3 bases from V and 2 bases from J, with 11 bases in between. CDR3 in DNA: TGCAGTGCTAGTGGGACTTCCACCAAAAACATTCAGTACTTC. It encodes CSASGTSTKNIQYF.

DNA of the CDR3: TGTGCCAGCAGGCGACAGGGAGGAGCTGAAGCTTTCTTT. It yields the protein CASRRQGGAEAFF. The chain links TRBV12-3 or TRBV12-4 to TRBJ1-1, with TRBD1 matching 7 bases. The CDR3 covers 13 residues. Trimming at V came to 6 bases and at J to 6 bases, leaving 7 bases not matched to a gene.

The V gene is TRBV21-1, the J gene TRBJ2-7; the D call in the table, TRBD2, was not verified against the DNA. TRBV21-1 is noted as a pseudogene. The CDR3 totals 19 residues. Here the CDR3 DNA reads TGTGCCAGCAGCAAGTCGCCTACCCTAGCGGGAGAAAGGGACTACGAGCAGTACTTC. This codes for CASSKSPTLAGERDYEQYF.

V gene TRBV5-4 combines with J gene TRBJ2-1; 8 bases line up with TRBD2. Germline CDR1 and CDR2: SGHNT and YYREEE (reference sequence). The CDR3 runs to 13 residues. Trimming took 5 bases from V and 10 from J; bases not matched to a gene: 8. CDR3 loop: CASRGGGRREQFF. CDR3 sequence (DNA): TGTGCCAGCAGGGGCGGGGGGCGAAGGGAGCAGTTCTTC.

The chain recombines TRBV21-1 with TRBJ2-7; the table's D call, TRBD2, has no DNA check behind it. TRBV21-1 is a listed pseudogene. The CDR3 consists of 14 residues. The CDR3 is CASSKRGAGYEQYF. DNA for the CDR3: TGTGCCAGCAGCAAACGGGGAGCGGGCTACGAGCAGTACTTC.

The V gene is TRBV7-9, the J gene TRBJ1-3; D remains ambiguous. Germline CDR1 and CDR2: SEHNR and FQNEAQ (reference sequence). The V and J ends lost 6 bases and 0 bases respectively, with 12 bases between them. The CDR3 is made up of 15 amino acids. CDR3 loop: CASSPAGYSGNTIYF. CDR3 DNA: TGTGCCAGCAGTCCGGCGGGGTACTCTGGAAACACCATATATTTT.

The rearrangement uses TRBV12-5 and TRBJ1-1; D unclear. Trimming cost V 6 bases and J 1 base, with 15 bases left between them. The germline V gene encodes CDR1 LGHNT and CDR2 FRNRAP. The CDR3 is 15 residues long. CDR3 nucleotides: TGTGCTAGTGGCGAGAATAGAGGGCCGAACACTGAAGCTTTCTTT. Protein product: CASGENRGPNTEAFF.

V and J are TRBV7-7 and TRBJ2-2; 8 nucleotides agree with TRBD2. Trimming at V came to 11 bases and at J to 0 bases, leaving 11 bases not matched to a gene. The CDR3 consists of 16 residues. Germline CDR1 and CDR2: SSHAT and FNYEAQ (reference sequence). The CDR3 reads CAVTGVAGPNTGELFF. In nucleotides, the CDR3 is TGTGCCGTTACGGGGGTAGCGGGGCCGAACACCGGGGAGCTGTTTTTT.

The V gene is TRBV4-2, the J gene TRBJ2-7; D gene unclear. V was clipped by 1 base and J by 2 bases, with 9 bases between them. Germline CDR1 and CDR2: LGHNA and YNFKEQ. The CDR3 totals 14 residues. Here the CDR3 reads CASSQARQTYEQYF. CDR3 nucleotides: TGTGCCAGCAGCCAAGCCCGACAAACCTACGAGCAGTACTTC.

V gene TRBV28 combines with J gene TRBJ2-5; 9 bases are shared with TRBD2. J was trimmed by 3 bases and V by 5 bases; bases with no gene match: 7. This CDR3 region has 15 residues. CDR1 is MDHEN and CDR2 is SYDVKM in the germline V gene. The CDR3 loop is CASSPLSGGKETQYF. The CDR3 region has the DNA TGTGCCAGCAGTCCCCTTAGCGGGGGTAAAGAGACCCAGTACTTC.

The rearrangement links TRBV9 to TRBJ2-1; no clear D. The CDR3 is 13 amino acids. Germline V gives CDR1 SGDLS, CDR2 YYNGEE. V lost 3 bases, J lost 8 bases, and 12 bases lay in between. The CDR3 reads CASSGEMKYEQFF. The CDR3 DNA reads as TGTGCCAGCAGCGGAGAGATGAAGTATGAGCAGTTCTTC.

This clone was observed a single time. The V call is TRBV28, the J call TRBJ1-1; D perhaps matches TRBD1 (6 bases). The CDR3 consists of 14 residues. The V end lost 3 bases, the J end lost 6 bases, and 14 bases lay between the germline ends. Germline V gives CDR1 MDHEN, CDR2 SYDVKM. CDR3 DNA sequence: TGTGCCAGCAGTTTTACCACAGGGTCCCCTGAAGCTTTCTTT. This encodes CASSFTTGSPEAFF.

The chain has TRBV15 and TRBJ2-2, with D perhaps matching TRBD2 (5 bases). The germline CDR1 and CDR2 sequences are LNHNV and YYDKDF (reference sequence). The CDR3 length is 11 residues. The V end was cut by 8 bases, the J end by 6 bases, with 7 bases between. CDR3 region: CATSEAGELFF. The CDR3 nucleotides are TGTGCCACCTCGGAGGCCGGGGAGCTGTTTTTT.

This sequence joins TRBV5-6 and TRBJ2-6; D may be TRBD1 (5 bases). The CDR3 has 16 amino acids. CDR1 and CDR2 (germline): SGHDT, YYEEEE. Trimming left V 0 bases short and J 2 bases short, with 9 bases between. CDR3 DNA sequence: TGTGCCAGCAGCTTGGGCCAGGGCCCTGGGGCCAACGTCCTGACTTTC. Its protein is CASSLGQGPGANVLTF.

The rearrangement uses TRBV6-6 and TRBJ1-6, with 7 bases fitting TRBD1. The CDR3 is 14 residues long. The germline V gene encodes CDR1 MNHNY and CDR2 SVGAGI (reference sequence). Trimming at V came to 2 bases and at J to 10 bases, leaving 5 bases not matched to a gene. The CDR3 sequence is CASSYEGAGSPLHF. The DNA of the CDR3 is TGTGCCAGCAGTTACGAGGGGGCCGGATCACCCCTCCACTTT.

The chain uses TRBV11-2 and TRBJ1-2; D remains unclear. The V end was cut by 0 bases, the J end by 4 bases, with 12 bases between. The length of the CDR3 is 15 residues. From germline, CDR1 is SGHAT and CDR2 FQNNGV. The CDR3 DNA is TGTGCCAGCAGCTTAGAGGTCAATTCCGGCTATGGCTACACCTTC. As protein: CASSLEVNSGYGYTF.

The chain has TRBV5-8 and TRBJ2-7, with 9 bases fitting TRBD1. Germline trimming cut 5 bases from V and 6 bases from J; bases unmatched to any gene: 9. The V gene's germline CDR1 is SGHTS and CDR2 YDEGEE. This CDR3 is built from 14 residues. The CDR3: CASSLRDREREQYF. The DNA for the CDR3 is TGTGCCAGCAGTCTCCGGGACAGGGAGCGCGAGCAGTACTTC.

The chain joins TRBV15 to TRBJ1-6; D may be TRBD1 (5 bases). The ends were cut back, 0 bases at V and 7 bases at J, with 13 bases in the middle. The CDR3 has 16 residues. Germline V lookup: CDR1 LNHNV, CDR2 YYDKDF (reference sequence). The CDR3 sequence: CATSRDRSGRNSPLHF. For the CDR3, the DNA is TGTGCCACCAGCAGAGATCGATCAGGGAGGAATTCACCCCTCCACTTT.

The V and J genes are TRBV7-2 and TRBJ1-6, with D uncertain. There are 15 residues in the CDR3. Between the trimmed V and J ends, which lost 5 bases and 7 bases, there was a span of 15 bases. Germline V CDR1 and CDR2: SGHTA, FQGNSA. The CDR3 spells CASSGEGPRNSPLHF. In nucleotides, the CDR3 is TGTGCCAGCAGCGGAGAGGGCCCCAGGAATTCACCCCTCCACTTT.

J is TRBJ1-5 and V is TRBV5-6, with D perhaps matching TRBD1 (5 bases). This CDR3 spans 16 amino acids. The V end lost 0 bases, the J end lost 6 bases, and 16 bases lay between the germline ends. The germline V gene has CDR1 SGHDT and CDR2 YYEEEE. CDR3 nucleotide sequence: TGTGCCAGCAGCTTGGAGGGACGCGGGGATAGTCAGCCCCAGCATTTT. This gives the protein CASSLEGRGDSQPQHF.

The chain carries TRBV6-5 and TRBJ1-1, with D uncertain. The V gene lost 0 bases and the J gene lost 1 base, with 9 bases spanning the gap. Germline-derived CDR1 and CDR2 are MNHEY and SVGAGI. CDR3 length equals 15 residues. The CDR3 loop is CASSYSRGGNTEAFF. CDR3 DNA: TGTGCCAGCAGTTACTCGCGCGGAGGGAACACTGAAGCTTTCTTT.